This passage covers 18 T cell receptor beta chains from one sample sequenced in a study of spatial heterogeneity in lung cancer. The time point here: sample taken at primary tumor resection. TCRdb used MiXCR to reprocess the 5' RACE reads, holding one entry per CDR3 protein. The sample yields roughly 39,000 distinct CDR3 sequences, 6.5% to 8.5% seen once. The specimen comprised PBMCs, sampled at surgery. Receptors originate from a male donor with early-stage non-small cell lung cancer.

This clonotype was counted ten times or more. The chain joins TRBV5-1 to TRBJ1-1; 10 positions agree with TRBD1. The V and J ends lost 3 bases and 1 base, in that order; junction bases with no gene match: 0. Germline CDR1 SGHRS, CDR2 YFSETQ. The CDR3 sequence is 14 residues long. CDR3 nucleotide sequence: TGCGCCAGCAGCTGGGACAGGGGGAACACTGAAGCTTTCTTT. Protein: CASSWDRGNTEAFF. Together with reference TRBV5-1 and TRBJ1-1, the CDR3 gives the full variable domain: KAGVTQTPRYLIKTRGQQVTLSCSPISGHRSVSWYQQTPGQGLQFLFEYFSETQRNKGNFPGRFSGRQFSNSRSEMNVSTLELGDSALYLCASSWDRGNTEAFFGQGTRLTVV.

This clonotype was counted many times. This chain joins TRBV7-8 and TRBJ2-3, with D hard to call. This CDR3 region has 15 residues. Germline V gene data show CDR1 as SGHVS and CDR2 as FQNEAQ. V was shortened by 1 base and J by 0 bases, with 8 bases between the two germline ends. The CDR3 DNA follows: TGTGCCAGCAGCTTAGGGCTTTCTAGCACAGATACGCAGTATTTT. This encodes CASSLGLSSTDTQYF.

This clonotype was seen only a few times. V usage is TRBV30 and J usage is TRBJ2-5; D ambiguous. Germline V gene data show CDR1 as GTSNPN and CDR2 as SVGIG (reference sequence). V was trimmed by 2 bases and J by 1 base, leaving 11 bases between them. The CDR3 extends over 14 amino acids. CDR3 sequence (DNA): TGTGCCTGGAGTCCCATAGGGATCCAAGAGACCCAGTACTTC. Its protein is CAWSPIGIQETQYF.

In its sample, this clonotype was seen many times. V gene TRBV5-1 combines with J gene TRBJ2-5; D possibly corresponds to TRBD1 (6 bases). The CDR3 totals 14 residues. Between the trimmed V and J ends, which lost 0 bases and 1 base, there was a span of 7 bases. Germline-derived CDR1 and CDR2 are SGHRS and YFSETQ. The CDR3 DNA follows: TGCGCCAGCAGCTTGGACAGGGCCCAAGAGACCCAGTACTTC. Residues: CASSLDRAQETQYF.

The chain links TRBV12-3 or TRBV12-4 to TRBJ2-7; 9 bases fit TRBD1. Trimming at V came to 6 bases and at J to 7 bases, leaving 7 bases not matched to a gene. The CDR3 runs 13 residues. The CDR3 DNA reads TGTGCCAGCAGCCGCCGGGACAGGGCTGAGCAGTACTTC. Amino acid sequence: CASSRRDRAEQYF.

The CDR3 coding sequence is TGTGCCAGCAGTTTATCGGGGGGCGGCACTGAAGCTTTCTTT. Protein sequence: CASSLSGGGTEAFF. The chain has TRBV27 and TRBJ1-1, with D possibly matching TRBD1 (6 bases). This CDR3 has 14 amino acids. Trimming cost V 0 bases and J 4 bases, with 9 bases left between them. The germline V gene has CDR1 MNHEY and CDR2 SMNVEV (reference sequence).

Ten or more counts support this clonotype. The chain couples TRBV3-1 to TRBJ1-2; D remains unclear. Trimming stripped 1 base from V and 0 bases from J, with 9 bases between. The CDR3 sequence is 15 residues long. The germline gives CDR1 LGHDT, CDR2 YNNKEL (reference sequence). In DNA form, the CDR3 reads TGTGCCAGCAGCCAAGTGCAGAGAGCTAACTATGGCTACACCTTC. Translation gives CASSQVQRANYGYTF.

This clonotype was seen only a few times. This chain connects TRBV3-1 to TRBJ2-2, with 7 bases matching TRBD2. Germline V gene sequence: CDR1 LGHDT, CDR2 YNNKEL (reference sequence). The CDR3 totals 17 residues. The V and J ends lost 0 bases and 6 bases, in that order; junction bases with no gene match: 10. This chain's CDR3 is CASSQEARDYGSGELFF. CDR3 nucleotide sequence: TGTGCCAGCAGCCAAGAAGCCCGGGACTATGGCTCCGGGGAGCTGTTTTTT.

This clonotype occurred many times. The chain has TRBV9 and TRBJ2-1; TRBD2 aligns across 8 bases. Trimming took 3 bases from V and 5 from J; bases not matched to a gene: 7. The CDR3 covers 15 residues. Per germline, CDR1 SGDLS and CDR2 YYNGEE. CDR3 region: CASSAPTSGNNEQFF. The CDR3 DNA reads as TGTGCCAGCAGCGCCCCTACTAGCGGAAACAATGAGCAGTTCTTC. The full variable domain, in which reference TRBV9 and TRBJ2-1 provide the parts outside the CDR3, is DSGVTQTPKHLITATGQRVTLRCSPRSGDLSVYWYQQSLDQGLQFLIQYYNGEERAKGNILERFSAQQFPDLHSELNLSSLELGDSALYFCASSAPTSGNNEQFFGPGTRLTVL.

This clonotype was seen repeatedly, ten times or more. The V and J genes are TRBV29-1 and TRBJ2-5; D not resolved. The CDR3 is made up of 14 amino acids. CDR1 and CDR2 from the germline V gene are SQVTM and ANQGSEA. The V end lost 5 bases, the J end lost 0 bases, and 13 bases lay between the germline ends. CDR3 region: CSVKHRWDQETQYF. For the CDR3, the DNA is TGCAGCGTTAAACATCGCTGGGACCAAGAGACCCAGTACTTC.

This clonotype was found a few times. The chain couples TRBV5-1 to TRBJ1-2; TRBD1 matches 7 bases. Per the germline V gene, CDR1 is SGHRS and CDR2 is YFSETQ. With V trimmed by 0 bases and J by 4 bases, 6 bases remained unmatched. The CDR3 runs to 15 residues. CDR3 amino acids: CASSLDASGGYGYTF. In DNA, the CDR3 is TGCGCCAGCAGCTTGGACGCCTCAGGGGGCTATGGCTACACCTTC.

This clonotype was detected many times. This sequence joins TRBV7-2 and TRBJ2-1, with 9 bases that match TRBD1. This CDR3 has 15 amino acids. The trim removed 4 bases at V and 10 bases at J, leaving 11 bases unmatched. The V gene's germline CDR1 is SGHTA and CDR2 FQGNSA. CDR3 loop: CASSSGQGKFMEQFF. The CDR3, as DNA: TGTGCCAGCAGCTCCGGACAGGGGAAGTTTATGGAGCAGTTCTTC.

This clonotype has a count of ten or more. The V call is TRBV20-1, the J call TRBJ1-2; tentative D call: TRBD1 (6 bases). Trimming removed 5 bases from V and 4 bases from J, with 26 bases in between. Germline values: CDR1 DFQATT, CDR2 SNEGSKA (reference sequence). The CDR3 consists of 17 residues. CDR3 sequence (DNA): TGCAGTGCTTTTCATATTGGGGGGCGCGGGTTTCGCTATGGCTACACCTTC. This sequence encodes CSAFHIGGRGFRYGYTF.

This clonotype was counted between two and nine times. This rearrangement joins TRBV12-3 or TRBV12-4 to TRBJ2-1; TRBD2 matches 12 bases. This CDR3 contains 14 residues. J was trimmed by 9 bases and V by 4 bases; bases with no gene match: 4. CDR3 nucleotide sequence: TGTGCCAGCAGTTCAGGACTAGCGGGGACTGAGCAGTTCTTC. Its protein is CASSSGLAGTEQFF.

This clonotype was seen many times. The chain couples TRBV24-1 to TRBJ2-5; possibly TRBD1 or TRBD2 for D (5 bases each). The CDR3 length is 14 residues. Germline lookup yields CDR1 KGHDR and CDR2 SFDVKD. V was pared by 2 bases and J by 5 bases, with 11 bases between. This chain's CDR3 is CATSDSGTQETQYF. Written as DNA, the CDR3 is TGTGCCACCAGTGATTCCGGGACCCAGGAGACCCAGTACTTC.

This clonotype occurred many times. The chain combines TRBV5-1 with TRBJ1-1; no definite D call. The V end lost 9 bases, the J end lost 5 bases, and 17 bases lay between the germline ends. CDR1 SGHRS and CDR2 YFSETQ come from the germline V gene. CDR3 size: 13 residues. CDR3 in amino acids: CATKHTSRTEAFF. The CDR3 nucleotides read TGCGCCACTAAACACACCAGCAGGACTGAAGCTTTCTTT. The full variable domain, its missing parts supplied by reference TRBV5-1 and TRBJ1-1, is KAGVTQTPRYLIKTRGQQVTLSCSPISGHRSVSWYQQTPGQGLQFLFEYFSETQRNKGNFPGRFSGRQFSNSRSEMNVSTLELGDSALYLCATKHTSRTEAFFGQGTRLTVV.

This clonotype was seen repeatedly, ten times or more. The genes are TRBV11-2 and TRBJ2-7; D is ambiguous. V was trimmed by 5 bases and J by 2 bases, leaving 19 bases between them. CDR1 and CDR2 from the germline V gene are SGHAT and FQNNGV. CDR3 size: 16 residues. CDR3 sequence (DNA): TGTGCCAGCAGCCCGATCGATCGATTGGGGACCTACGAGCAGTACTTC. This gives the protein CASSPIDRLGTYEQYF. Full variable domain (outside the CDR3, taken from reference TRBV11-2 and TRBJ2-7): EAGVAQSPRYKIIEKRQSVAFWCNPISGHATLYWYQQILGQGPKLLIQFQNNGVVDDSQLPKDRFSAERLKGVDSTLKIQPAKLEDSAVYLCASSPIDRLGTYEQYFGPGTRLTVT.

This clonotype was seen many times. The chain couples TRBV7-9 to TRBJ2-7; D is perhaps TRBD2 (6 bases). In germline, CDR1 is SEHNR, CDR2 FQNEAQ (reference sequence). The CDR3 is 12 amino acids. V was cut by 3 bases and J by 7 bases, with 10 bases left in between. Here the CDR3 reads CASSLARGEQYV. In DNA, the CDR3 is TGTGCCAGCAGCTTGGCGCGGGGAGAGCAGTACGTC.